These T cell receptor beta chains were read from a single sample in a study of blood T cell repertoires in COVID-19. The data were produced by immunoSEQ multiplex PCR, yet TCRdb's version contains in-frame clones alone and is incomplete. The profile shows about 180,000 clones, roughly 88% of them singletons. Material for sequencing was PBMCs or T cells enriched from blood (not recorded which). The receptors come from a woman under 40 who had recovered from COVID-19. Each CDR3 is given with its conserved first and last residue. The D gene is left open where the match is weak. Where a row states a size, it is once, few, many or the class of an expanded clone; other rows omit it.

j_gene | v_gene | abundance | d_gene | CDR3nt | CDR3aa
TRBJ1-2 | TRBV28 | - | - | TGTGCCAGTCGGGTTACAGTTCAGGGATATGGCTACACCTTC | CASRVTVQGYGYTF
TRBJ1-2 | TRBV28 | - | TRBD1 | TGTGCCAGCAGTTCATCCGGACAGGGGCTATCTAACTATGGCTACACCTTC | CASSSSGQGLSNYGYTF
TRBJ2-5 | TRBV11-2 | - | - | TGTGCCAGCAGCTTAGATGAAGGGGAATGGGAGACCCAGTACTTC | CASSLDEGEWETQYF
TRBJ2-1 | TRBV7-9 | - | TRBD2 | TGTGCCAGCATCAATAGCGGGAGACCCTACAATGAGCAGTTCTTC | CASINSGRPYNEQFF
TRBJ2-3 | TRBV6-4 | many | - | TGTGCCAGCAGTGACTCGGGACTGGCAACAGATACGCAGTATTTT | CASSDSGLATDTQYF
TRBJ1-1 | TRBV19 | - | - | TGTGCCAGTATCCACAGGGCCGGGGTCACTGAAGCTTTCTTT | CASIHRAGVTEAFF
TRBJ1-2 | TRBV30 | - | - | TGTGCCTGGACTGGACCCCCGGCGGGGGGCTACACCTTC | CAWTGPPAGGYTF
TRBJ2-7 | TRBV29-1 | - | TRBD1 | TGCAGCGTTCTAACGGCTAACCTGGACAGGAGTGCCTACGAGCAGTACTTC | CSVLTANLDRSAYEQYF
TRBJ2-1 | TRBV28 | once | TRBD2 | TGTGCCAGCAGTTTACCGGGACTAGCGGGATCGGCAATTGTAAATGAGCAGTTCTTC | CASSLPGLAGSAIVNEQFF
TRBJ2-3 | TRBV20-1 | - | - | TGCAGTGCTAGAATGGCGGGTGCACAGTATTTT | CSARMAGAQYF
TRBJ1-5 | TRBV4-1 | few | - | TGCGCCAGCAGCCAAGTGGGGTACGGTCTACAGGGATCGGGTCAGCCCCAGCATTTT | CASSQVGYGLQGSGQPQHF
TRBJ2-1 | TRBV29-1 | - | - | TGCAGCGTTGTCGCAGGGGTCAATGAGCAGTTCTTC | CSVVAGVNEQFF
TRBJ1-3 | TRBV5-1 | - | - | TGCGCCAGCATCCCGACTTCGGGGGGGAACATGTCTGGAAACACCATATATTTT | CASIPTSGGNMSGNTIYF